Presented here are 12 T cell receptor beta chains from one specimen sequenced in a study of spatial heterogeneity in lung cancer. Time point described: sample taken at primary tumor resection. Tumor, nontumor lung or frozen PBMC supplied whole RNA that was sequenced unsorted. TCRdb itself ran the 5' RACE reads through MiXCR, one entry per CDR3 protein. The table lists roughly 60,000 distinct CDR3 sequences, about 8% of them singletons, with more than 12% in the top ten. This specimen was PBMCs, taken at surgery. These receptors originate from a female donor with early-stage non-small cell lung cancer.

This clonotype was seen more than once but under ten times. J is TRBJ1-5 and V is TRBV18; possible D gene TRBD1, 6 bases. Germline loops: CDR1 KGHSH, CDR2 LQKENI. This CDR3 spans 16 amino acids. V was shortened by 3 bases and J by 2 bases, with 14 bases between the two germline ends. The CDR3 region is CASSPGQTYGNQPQHF. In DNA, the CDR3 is TGTGCCAGCTCACCTGGACAGACCTATGGCAATCAGCCCCAGCATTTT.

The CDR3 loop reads CASREGRREADTQYF. The CDR3 DNA reads as TGTGCCAGCAGGGAGGGTCGGCGGGAGGCGGATACGCAGTATTTT. V gene TRBV3-1 combines with J gene TRBJ2-3, with 8 bases lining up with TRBD2. This CDR3 region has 15 residues. Per the germline V gene, CDR1 is LGHDT and CDR2 is YNNKEL (reference sequence). Trimming at V came to 6 bases and at J to 6 bases, leaving 11 bases not matched to a gene.

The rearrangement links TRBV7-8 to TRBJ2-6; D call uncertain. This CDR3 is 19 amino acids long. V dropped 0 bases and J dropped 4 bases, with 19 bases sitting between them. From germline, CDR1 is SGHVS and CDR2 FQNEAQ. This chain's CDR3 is CASSLAARARMVGANVLTF. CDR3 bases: TGTGCCAGCAGCTTAGCGGCAAGGGCCAGAATGGTAGGGGCCAACGTCCTGACTTTC. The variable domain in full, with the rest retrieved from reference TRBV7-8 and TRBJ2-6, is GAGVSQSPRYKVAKRGQDVALRCDPISGHVSLFWYQQALGQGPEFLTYFQNEAQLDKSGLPSDRFFAERPEGSVSTLKIQRTQQEDSAVYLCASSLAARARMVGANVLTFGAGSRLTVL.

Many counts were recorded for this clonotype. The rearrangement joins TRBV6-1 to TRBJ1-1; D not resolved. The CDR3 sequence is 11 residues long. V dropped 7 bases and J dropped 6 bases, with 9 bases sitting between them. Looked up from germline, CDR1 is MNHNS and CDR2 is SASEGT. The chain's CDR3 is CASIWTAEAFF. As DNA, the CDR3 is TGTGCCAGCATTTGGACGGCTGAAGCTTTCTTT.

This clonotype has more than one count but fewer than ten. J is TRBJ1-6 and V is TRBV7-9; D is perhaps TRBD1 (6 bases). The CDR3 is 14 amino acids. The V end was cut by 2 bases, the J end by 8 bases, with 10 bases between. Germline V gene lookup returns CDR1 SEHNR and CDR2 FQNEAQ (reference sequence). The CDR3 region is CASSLLGGDSPLHF. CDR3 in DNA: TGTGCCAGCAGCTTATTAGGGGGAGATTCACCCCTCCACTTT.

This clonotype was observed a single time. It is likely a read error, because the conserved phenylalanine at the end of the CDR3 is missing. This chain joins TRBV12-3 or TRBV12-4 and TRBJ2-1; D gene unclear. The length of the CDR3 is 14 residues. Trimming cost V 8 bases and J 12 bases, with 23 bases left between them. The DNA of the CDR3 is TGTGCCAGCTATACACGACGAGCCAGGTATGGGCAGTTCCTC. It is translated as CASYTRRARYGQFL.

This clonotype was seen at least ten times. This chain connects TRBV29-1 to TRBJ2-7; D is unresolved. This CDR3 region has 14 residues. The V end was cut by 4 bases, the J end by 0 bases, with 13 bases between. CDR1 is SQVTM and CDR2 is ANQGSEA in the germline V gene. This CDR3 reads CSVALELPSYEQYF. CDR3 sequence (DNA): TGCAGCGTTGCTCTGGAACTACCCTCCTACGAGCAGTACTTC.

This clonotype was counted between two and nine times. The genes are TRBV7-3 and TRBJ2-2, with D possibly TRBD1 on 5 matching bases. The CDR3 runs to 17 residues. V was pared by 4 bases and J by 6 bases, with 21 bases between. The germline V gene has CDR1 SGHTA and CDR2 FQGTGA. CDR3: CASSSGGGQGGAGELFF. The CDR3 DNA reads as TGTGCCAGCAGCTCTGGTGGTGGGCAGGGTGGAGCCGGGGAGCTGTTTTTT.

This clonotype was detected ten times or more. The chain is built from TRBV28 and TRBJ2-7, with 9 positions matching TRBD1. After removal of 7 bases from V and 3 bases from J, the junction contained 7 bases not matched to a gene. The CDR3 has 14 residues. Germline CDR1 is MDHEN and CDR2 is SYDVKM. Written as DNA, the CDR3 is TGTGCCAGCACACTTACAGGGGGCGGCTACGAGCAGTACTTC. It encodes CASTLTGGGYEQYF.

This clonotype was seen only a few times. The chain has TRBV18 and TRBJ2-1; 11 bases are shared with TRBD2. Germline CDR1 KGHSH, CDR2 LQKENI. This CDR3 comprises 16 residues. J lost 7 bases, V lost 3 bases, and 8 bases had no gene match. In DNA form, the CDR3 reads TGTGCCAGCTCACCTAGCGGGAGGGCCGCTGGAAATGAGCAGTTCTTC. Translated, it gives CASSPSGRAAGNEQFF.

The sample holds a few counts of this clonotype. The DNA of the CDR3 is TGTGCCAGCAGTTTGGGAGTCTCTGGAAACACCATATATTTT. Protein: CASSLGVSGNTIYF. This chain connects TRBV28 to TRBJ1-3; no firm D call. V dropped 3 bases and J dropped 0 bases, with 6 bases sitting between them. From germline, CDR1 is MDHEN and CDR2 SYDVKM. The CDR3 sequence is 14 residues long.

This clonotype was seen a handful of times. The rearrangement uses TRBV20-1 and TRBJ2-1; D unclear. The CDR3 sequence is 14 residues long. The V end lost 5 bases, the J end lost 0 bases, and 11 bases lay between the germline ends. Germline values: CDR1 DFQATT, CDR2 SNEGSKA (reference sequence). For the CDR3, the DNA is TGCAGTGCTGGGCCTCTGTCCTCCTACAATGAGCAGTTCTTC. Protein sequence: CSAGPLSSYNEQFF.